A single sample gave rise to the 32 T cell receptor beta chains below, sequenced in a study of post-analysis software for immune sequencing data. Overall study results and limits: Included in a set of about 5 TRBV segments more frequent in patients than controls were TRBV5-6, TRBV5-1 and TRBV20-1.

Antigens for these TCRs are unknown. Researchers reported that TCR beta cDNA libraries carried unique molecular identifiers. One entry per CDR3 protein results from TCRdb running MiXCR on the PCR reads. The sample records roughly 540,000 distinct CDR3 sequences, approximately 34% being singletons. Sequenced input: blood. These receptors were taken from a girl aged 2-17 years with multiple sclerosis.

The chain is built from TRBV4-1 and TRBJ2-2; no clear D. The germline CDR1 and CDR2 sequences are MGHRA and YSYEKL. The CDR3 has 17 residues. V gave up 1 base and J gave up 2 bases, with 14 bases separating them. CDR3 in amino acids: CASSQGLRSANTGELFF. CDR3 nucleotides: TGCGCCAGCAGCCAAGGTTTACGAAGCGCAAACACCGGGGAGCTGTTTTTT.

This chain links TRBV10-3 with TRBJ1-1; D is undetermined. V was pared by 4 bases and J by 1 base, with 13 bases between. This CDR3 comprises 15 residues. Germline V gene data show CDR1 as ENHRY and CDR2 as SYGVKD. CDR3 sequence (DNA): TGTGCCATCAGTGCAGTGGGAGGACGGAACACTGAAGCTTTCTTT. Its protein is CAISAVGGRNTEAFF.

This CDR3 is CASSLSQATYEQYF. In DNA, the CDR3 is TGTGCCAGCAGCTTATCTCAGGCAACCTACGAGCAGTACTTC. V and J are TRBV13 and TRBJ2-7, with D hard to call. V shed 2 bases and J shed 2 bases, with 10 bases lying between them. CDR3 size: 14 residues. Germline values: CDR1 PRHDT, CDR2 FYEKMQ (reference sequence).

This clonotype was recorded at least ten times. J is TRBJ2-1 and V is TRBV29-1; no clear D gene. The germline V gene has CDR1 SQVTM and CDR2 ANQGSEA. Between the trimmed V and J ends, which lost 2 bases and 2 bases, there was a span of 10 bases. The CDR3 extends over 14 amino acids. As DNA, the CDR3 is TGCAGCGTTGAAAAGGACCGAGCCTACAATGAGCAGTTCTTC. Its protein product is CSVEKDRAYNEQFF.

This clonotype was seen many times. V and J are TRBV5-1 and TRBJ2-1; D remains unclear. CDR1 and CDR2 from the germline V gene are SGHRS and YFSETQ. The V end lost 0 bases, the J end lost 2 bases, and 9 bases lay between the germline ends. The CDR3 sequence is 15 residues long. CDR3 sequence: CASSLGDTTYNEQFF. CDR3 nucleotides: TGCGCCAGCAGCTTGGGTGACACAACCTACAATGAGCAGTTCTTC.

The chain is built from TRBV20-1 and TRBJ2-3, with 9 bases fitting TRBD2. The CDR3 sequence is 15 residues long. V shed 3 bases and J 3 bases; nucleotides not matched to a gene: 7. Germline CDR1 is DFQATT and CDR2 is SNEGSKA (reference sequence). DNA for the CDR3: TGCAGTGCTAGCAGCGGGGGGATAATAACAGATACGCAGTATTTT. Its protein product is CSASSGGIITDTQYF.

The chain uses TRBV20-1 and TRBJ2-3, with TRBD2 matching over 16 bases. The CDR3 is 19 residues long. V was pared by 5 bases and J by 4 bases, with 15 bases of the junction left unmatched. Per germline, CDR1 DFQATT and CDR2 SNEGSKA (reference sequence). CDR3 protein: CSAEDSSGLAGGPSDTQYF. The DNA of the CDR3 is TGCAGTGCTGAGGACTCCTCGGGACTAGCGGGGGGGCCCTCAGATACGCAGTATTTT.

The genes are TRBV4-3 and TRBJ2-1; D call uncertain. Deletions cut 0 bases from V and 0 bases from J, with 9 bases between. CDR3 size: 16 residues. CDR1 LGHNA and CDR2 YSLEER come from the germline V gene. CDR3 region: CASSQDNRRSYNEQFF. In nucleotides, the CDR3 is TGCGCCAGCAGCCAAGATAATAGGCGCTCCTACAATGAGCAGTTCTTC.

The V call is TRBV18, the J call TRBJ2-1; TRBD1 agrees at 8 bases. Germline V CDR1 and CDR2: KGHSH, LQKENI. The CDR3 runs 16 residues. J gave up 7 bases and V 0 bases, and 8 bases lay outside the gene matches. The CDR3 loop reads CASSPPRDRLMNEQFF. The CDR3 DNA is TGTGCCAGCTCACCACCGAGGGACAGGTTGATGAATGAGCAGTTCTTC.

The rearrangement links TRBV20-1 to TRBJ2-7, with 8 bases identical to TRBD2. V lost 3 bases to trimming and J lost 3 bases; unmatched junction nucleotides: 10. CDR1 is DFQATT and CDR2 is SNEGSKA in the germline V gene (reference sequence). CDR3 length: 15 amino acids. Here the CDR3 reads CSASFTGGGDYEQYF. The DNA of the CDR3 is TGCAGTGCTAGTTTCACCGGGGGGGGCGACTACGAGCAGTACTTC.

This clonotype was seen only a few times. The chain joins TRBV7-8 to TRBJ2-5, with TRBD2 as a possible D gene (6 bases). The germline CDR1 and CDR2 sequences are SGHVS and FQNEAQ. Between the trimmed V and J ends, which lost 2 bases and 4 bases, there was a span of 14 bases. This CDR3 is 15 amino acids long. For the CDR3, the DNA is TGTGCCAGCAGCTTATTACTCCAGGGAGGAGAGACCCAGTACTTC. It codes for CASSLLLQGGETQYF.

This chain connects TRBV10-3 to TRBJ2-1; 9 bases are a match to TRBD2. The CDR3 is 12 amino acids. V trimming: 9 bases; J trimming: 6 bases; junction bases outside the gene matches: 3. The germline V gene encodes CDR1 ENHRY and CDR2 SYGVKD. CDR3 in amino acids: CAIQAGGNEQFF. The CDR3 coding sequence is TGTGCCATACAAGCGGGGGGCAATGAGCAGTTCTTC.

The chain is built from TRBV6-6 and TRBJ1-6, with 7 bases lining up with TRBD1. The CDR3 runs to 15 residues. V lost 7 bases, J lost 10 bases, and 13 bases stayed unmatched. Germline V gene sequence: CDR1 MNHNY, CDR2 SVGAGI (reference sequence). The CDR3 loop reads CASIDRSRGKSPLHF. The DNA of the CDR3 is TGTGCCAGCATAGATAGGAGCAGGGGGAAGTCACCCCTCCACTTT.

This clonotype was seen a handful of times. The chain recombines TRBV29-1 with TRBJ2-5, with D maybe TRBD1 (5 bases). Germline V CDR1 and CDR2: SQVTM, ANQGSEA. V dropped 3 bases and J dropped 3 bases, with 17 bases sitting between them. The CDR3 is 15 residues long. CDR3 amino acids: CSVDSVQVHEETQYF. CDR3 nucleotides: TGCAGCGTTGACTCGGTACAGGTACACGAAGAGACCCAGTACTTC.

This clonotype has only a few counts. The rearrangement links TRBV29-1 to TRBJ2-3; TRBD2 is a possible D gene (7 bases). The CDR3 is 14 residues long. Germline values: CDR1 SQVTM, CDR2 ANQGSEA. Between the trimmed V and J ends, which lost 6 bases and 1 base, there was a span of 14 bases. CDR3 in amino acids: CSVSPRGRTDTQYF. The CDR3 region has the DNA TGCAGCGTCTCGCCGCGGGGGCGCACAGATACGCAGTATTTT.

V and J are TRBV5-1 and TRBJ1-6, with TRBD1 matching 7 bases. V dropped 3 bases and J dropped 2; count of bases not matched to a gene: 8. This CDR3 has 17 residues. Germline V gives CDR1 SGHRS, CDR2 YFSETQ. The CDR3: CASSSPSTGAYNSPLHF. The DNA of the CDR3 is TGCGCCAGCAGCTCACCGTCTACAGGGGCCTATAATTCACCCCTCCACTTT.

The CDR3 bases are TGCGCCAGCAGCTTTTCCTCGAACTCCTACAATGAGCAGTTCTTC. It encodes CASSFSSNSYNEQFF. The rearrangement links TRBV5-1 to TRBJ2-1, with D uncertain. Per germline, CDR1 SGHRS and CDR2 YFSETQ. This CDR3 comprises 15 residues. V was clipped by 2 bases and J by 0 bases, with 9 bases between them.

Turning to this clonotype: One end of the junction varies from germline; a read error may be responsible. The chain combines TRBV24-1 with TRBJ1-3; a weak D match, TRBD1 (5 bases). Germline CDR1 and CDR2: KGHDR and SFDVKD. There are 15 residues in the CDR3. CDR3 sequence reads: CATGDGDYSGNTIYF. Here the CDR3 DNA reads TGTGCCACCGGTGACGGGGACTACTCTGGAAACACCATATATTTT.

The chain combines TRBV24-1 with TRBJ2-6; D remains ambiguous. Germline-derived CDR1 and CDR2 are KGHDR and SFDVKD. The V end lost 6 bases, the J end lost 0 bases, and 2 bases lay between the germline ends. The CDR3 has 13 residues. The CDR3 reads CATSYSGANVLTF. The CDR3 DNA is TGTGCCACCAGTTACTCTGGGGCCAACGTCCTGACTTTC.

This chain joins TRBV3-1 and TRBJ2-5; 7 nucleotides align to TRBD2. The CDR3 extends over 13 amino acids. After removal of 1 base from V and 11 bases from J, the junction contained 7 bases not matched to a gene. Germline values: CDR1 LGHDT, CDR2 YNNKEL (reference sequence). CDR3 nucleotide sequence: TGTGCCAGCAGCCAAGTAGCGGGCAATGAGCAGTACTTC. Protein: CASSQVAGNEQYF.

This clonotype was recorded a few times. The chain joins TRBV10-3 to TRBJ1-4; D perhaps matches TRBD1 (5 bases). The V end lost 0 bases, the J end lost 0 bases, and 14 bases lay between the germline ends. This CDR3 region has 18 residues. Germline CDR1 reads ENHRY; CDR2 reads SYGVKD. The CDR3 loop is CAISESIDSISTNEKLFF. CDR3 DNA sequence: TGTGCCATCAGTGAGTCGATTGACAGTATATCAACTAATGAAAAACTGTTTTTT.

This clonotype was counted only a few times. A read error is possible here, since a much larger clone lies one base away. The chain employs TRBV7-3 and TRBJ2-7; 8 positions agree with TRBD1. The CDR3 runs 16 residues. The germline V gene has CDR1 SGHTA and CDR2 FQGTGA. CDR3 in amino acids: CANSSPSGGSQGEQYF. The CDR3 DNA reads as TGTGCCAACAGCTCGCCCTCAGGGGGCTCCCAGGGCGAGCAGTACTTC.

This clonotype was observed a handful of times. The rearrangement joins TRBV2 to TRBJ2-7; 9 bases agree with TRBD1. V shed 4 bases and J 5 bases; nucleotides not matched to a gene: 3. Germline V gene data show CDR1 as SNHLY and CDR2 as FYNNEI. This CDR3 has 13 amino acids. The CDR3 DNA sequence: TGTGCCAGCAGTGTAGGGACAGGGCACGAGCAGTACTTC. Translating it yields CASSVGTGHEQYF.

A few counts support this clonotype. V is TRBV20-1 and J is TRBJ2-1; 8 bases fit TRBD1. Germline V lookup: CDR1 DFQATT, CDR2 SNEGSKA (reference sequence). This CDR3 has 16 amino acids. V lost 1 base to trimming and J lost 2 bases; unmatched junction nucleotides: 7. This chain's CDR3 is CSARVGQGAAYNEQFF. CDR3 sequence (DNA): TGCAGTGCTAGAGTAGGGCAGGGGGCGGCCTACAATGAGCAGTTCTTC.

This chain links TRBV11-2 with TRBJ2-1; no definite D call. Germline CDR1 SGHAT, CDR2 FQNNGV. Trimming left V 0 bases short and J 12 bases short, with 9 bases between. The CDR3 is 12 residues long. The CDR3 loop reads CASSLERQLQFF. The DNA of the CDR3 is TGTGCCAGCAGCTTAGAGAGGCAGTTGCAGTTCTTC.

The genes are TRBV29-1 and TRBJ1-4; 7 bases map to TRBD1. The CDR3 is made up of 14 amino acids. Germline V gene data show CDR1 as SQVTM and CDR2 as ANQGSEA. The V segment lost 0 bases and the J segment 8 bases; nucleotides outside the gene matches: 6. CDR3 in DNA: TGCAGCGTTGAAGATTCTAGGGGGCGAGAAAAACTGTTTTTT. This translates into CSVEDSRGREKLFF.

This clonotype was counted a few times. This rearrangement joins TRBV10-3 to TRBJ2-6, with D possibly matching TRBD1 (6 bases). V lost 6 bases, J lost 2 bases, and 11 bases lay in between. The V gene's germline CDR1 is ENHRY and CDR2 SYGVKD. This CDR3 region has 15 residues. The CDR3 nucleotides read TGTGCCATCAGGAGTACAGGGACTGGGGCCAACGTCCTGACTTTC. Its translation: CAIRSTGTGANVLTF.

The V gene is TRBV3-1, the J gene TRBJ2-1; D gene ambiguous. Germline assignment: CDR1 LGHDT and CDR2 YNNKEL (reference sequence). CDR3 length: 14 residues. The V and J ends lost 3 bases and 1 base respectively, with 7 bases between them. The DNA of the CDR3 is TGTGCCAGCAGCCACGAGAGGTCCTACAATGAGCAGTTCTTC. This gives the protein CASSHERSYNEQFF.

This clonotype has only a few counts. The V and J genes are TRBV3-1 and TRBJ2-1, with 8 nucleotides matching TRBD1. CDR1 is LGHDT, CDR2 YNNKEL, per germline (reference sequence). Trimming removed 0 bases from V and 13 bases from J; junction bases left unmatched: 5. The CDR3 runs to 13 residues. In nucleotides, the CDR3 is TGTGCCAGCAGCCAAGAGGCCAGGGGGCCCCAGTTCTTC. As protein: CASSQEARGPQFF.

This clonotype was seen a few times. The J gene is TRBJ2-5, the V gene TRBV20-1, with D possibly matching TRBD2 (7 bases). From germline, CDR1 is DFQATT and CDR2 SNEGSKA (reference sequence). This CDR3 has 15 amino acids. V shed 0 bases and J shed 1 base, with 12 bases lying between them. CDR3 sequence: CSARDWRGPQETQYF. CDR3 in DNA: TGCAGTGCTAGAGATTGGCGGGGGCCCCAAGAGACCCAGTACTTC.

The chain has TRBV27 and TRBJ1-2, with TRBD1 as a possible D gene (6 bases). The ends were cut back, 7 bases at V and 3 bases at J, with 9 bases in the middle. This CDR3 region has 12 residues. Germline CDR1 MNHEY, CDR2 SMNVEV (reference sequence). The CDR3 nucleotides read TGTGCCAGCAAGGGGGAAGACTATGGCTACACCTTC. Amino acids: CASKGEDYGYTF.

In regard to this clonotype: At one end the junction does not follow the germline gene, possibly because of a read error. The V and J genes are TRBV5-4 and TRBJ2-3, with 11 bases identical to TRBD2. Germline assignment: CDR1 SGHNT and CDR2 YYREEE (reference sequence). CDR3 length: 15 amino acids. The CDR3 DNA follows: TGTGGCAGCAGCTTGGTTAGCGGGGGGGAAGATACGCAGTATTTT. Translated: CGSSLVSGGEDTQYF. Filled out from reference TRBV5-4 and TRBJ2-3, the complete variable domain reads ETGVTQSPTHLIKTRGQQVTLRCSSQSGHNTVSWYQQALGQGPQFIFQYYREEENGRGNFPPRFSGLQFPNYSSELNVNALELDDSALYLCGSSLVSGGEDTQYFGPGTRLTVL.